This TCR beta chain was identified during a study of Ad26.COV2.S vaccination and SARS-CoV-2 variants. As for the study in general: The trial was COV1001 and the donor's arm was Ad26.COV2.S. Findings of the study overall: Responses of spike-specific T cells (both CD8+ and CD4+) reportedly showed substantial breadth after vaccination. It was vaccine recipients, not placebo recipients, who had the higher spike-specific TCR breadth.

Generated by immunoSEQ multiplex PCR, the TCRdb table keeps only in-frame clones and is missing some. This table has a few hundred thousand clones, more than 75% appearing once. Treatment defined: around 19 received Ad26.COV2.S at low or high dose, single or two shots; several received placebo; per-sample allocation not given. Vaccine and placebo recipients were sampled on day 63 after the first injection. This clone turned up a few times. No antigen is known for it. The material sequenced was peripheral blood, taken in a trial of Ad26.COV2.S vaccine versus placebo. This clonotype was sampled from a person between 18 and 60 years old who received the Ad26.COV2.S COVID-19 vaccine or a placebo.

CDR3: CASSTGTGGLEQYF. The CDR3 coding sequence is TGTGCCAGCAGTACCGGGACAGGGGGCCTCGAGCAGTACTTC. V usage is TRBV2 and J usage is TRBJ2-7; 12 bases align to TRBD1. There are 14 residues in the CDR3. V lost 5 bases, J lost 6 bases, and 5 bases stayed unmatched. The germline CDR1 and CDR2 sequences are SNHLY and FYNNEI.